The 32 T cell receptor beta chains listed next were all sequenced from one sample in a study of cytomegalovirus exposure and HLA in healthy donors. The PCR contained 60 Vbeta and 13 Jbeta primers. TCRdb's copy holds only in-frame clones and misses some; the assay was immunoSEQ multiplex PCR. The sample gives over 80,000 clones, around 85% of which show up once; about 5% is in the top ten. Sequenced sample: PBMCs. Receptors originate from a man between 40 and 49 years old in good health and CMV-seropositive.

The V call is TRBV2, the J call TRBJ1-5; no firm D call. CDR3 length equals 11 residues. In germline, CDR1 is SNHLY, CDR2 FYNNEI. Between the trimmed V and J ends, which lost 6 bases and 5 bases, there was a span of 5 bases. CDR3 region: CASSLDQPQHF. Here the CDR3 DNA reads TGTGCCAGCAGCCTCGATCAGCCCCAGCATTTT. The variable domain in full, with the rest retrieved from reference TRBV2 and TRBJ1-5, is EPEVTQTPSHQVTQMGQEVILRCVPISNHLYFYWYRQILGQKVEFLVSFYNNEISEKSEIFDDQFSVERPDGSNFTLKIRSTKLEDSAMYFCASSLDQPQHFGDGTRLSIL.

This clone appeared a single time. The J gene is TRBJ2-3, the V gene TRBV21-1; TRBD2, the table's D call, was not compared with the DNA. TRBV21-1 is listed as a pseudogene. CDR3 length: 19 residues. CDR3 sequence reads: CASSKVSSGRVASTDTQYF. In DNA form, the CDR3 reads TGTGCCAGCAGCAAAGTTTCTAGCGGTAGGGTAGCTAGCACAGATACGCAGTATTTT.

V gene TRBV7-9 combines with J gene TRBJ1-4, with D perhaps matching TRBD1 (5 bases). Germline-derived CDR1 and CDR2 are SEHNR and FQNEAQ (reference sequence). V dropped 1 base and J dropped 8 bases, with 17 bases sitting between them. The CDR3 is 16 amino acids. Here the CDR3 DNA reads TGTGCCAGCAGCTTAGGGTTCGGGCAGGGCGGCGAAAAACTGTTTTTT. It yields the protein CASSLGFGQGGEKLFF.

This clone has just one count. This sequence joins TRBV6-5 and TRBJ1-1, with no clear D. The V end lost 0 bases, the J end lost 0 bases, and 8 bases lay between the germline ends. The CDR3 contains 15 residues. The V gene's germline CDR1 is MNHEY and CDR2 SVGAGI. CDR3: CASSYSNSLNTEAFF. CDR3 DNA sequence: TGTGCCAGCAGTTACTCGAACAGTTTGAACACTGAAGCTTTCTTT.

This chain joins TRBV10-1 and TRBJ1-2; D is ambiguous. This CDR3 is 14 amino acids long. Deletions cut 3 bases from V and 2 bases from J, with 10 bases between. Germline V gene data show CDR1 as WNHNN and CDR2 as SYGVQD (reference sequence). CDR3 in DNA: TGCGCCAGCAGTGATCCTAAACTGAACTATGGCTACACCTTC. Its translation: CASSDPKLNYGYTF.

The count of this clone is one. V usage is TRBV18 and J usage is TRBJ1-1; D gene unclear. CDR1 and CDR2 (germline): KGHSH, LQKENI. CDR3 length equals 11 residues. V was clipped by 5 bases and J by 3 bases, with 4 bases between them. This CDR3 is CASSVDTEAFF. In DNA, the CDR3 is TGTGCCAGCTCAGTAGACACTGAAGCTTTCTTT.

The CDR3 spells CASSQDRGTSGGYYEQYF. The CDR3, as DNA: TGCGCCAGCAGCCAAGATAGAGGGACTAGCGGGGGGTACTACGAGCAGTACTTC. This chain uses TRBV4-1 with TRBJ2-7; 15 nucleotides match TRBD2. The J segment lost 3 bases and the V segment lost 0 bases, leaving 6 bases of the junction unmatched. CDR3 size: 18 residues. Germline CDR1 reads MGHRA; CDR2 reads YSYEKL.

The chain couples TRBV29-1 to TRBJ2-7; 14 bases fit TRBD2. From germline, CDR1 is SQVTM and CDR2 ANQGSEA. V dropped 6 bases and J dropped 3; count of bases not matched to a gene: 7. The CDR3 sequence is 15 residues long. As DNA, the CDR3 is TGCAGCGTCGCAGGGGGACTAGCGGGAGACTACGAGCAGTACTTC. Residues: CSVAGGLAGDYEQYF.

V and J are TRBV5-4 and TRBJ1-2; no definite D call. Trimming removed 5 bases at V and 8 bases at J, with 10 bases between. Per germline, CDR1 SGHNT and CDR2 YYREEE (reference sequence). The CDR3 sequence is 11 residues long. This CDR3 is CASSSSSGYTF. The CDR3 bases are TGTGCCAGCAGTTCGAGTAGCGGCTACACCTTC.

The chain couples TRBV19 to TRBJ1-5, with D unclear. The CDR3 length is 12 residues. Per germline, CDR1 LNHDA and CDR2 SQIVND (reference sequence). Deletions cut 3 bases from V and 4 bases from J, with 4 bases between. Here the CDR3 reads CASSIENQPQHF. CDR3 coding DNA: TGTGCCAGTAGTATCGAGAATCAGCCCCAGCATTTT.

A few counts support this clone. The rearrangement links TRBV5-1 to TRBJ1-4; D may be TRBD1 (5 bases). Trimming cost V 0 bases and J 0 bases, with 12 bases left between them. CDR3 length: 17 residues. Germline loops: CDR1 SGHRS, CDR2 YFSETQ. The CDR3 protein is CASSLGGAPSTNEKLFF. CDR3 DNA: TGCGCCAGCAGCTTGGGGGGCGCCCCCTCAACTAATGAAAAACTGTTTTTT.

The chain recombines TRBV2 with TRBJ1-5, with unresolved D. V was cut by 4 bases and J by 3 bases, with 22 bases left in between. Germline-derived CDR1 and CDR2 are SNHLY and FYNNEI. The CDR3 has 18 residues. CDR3 amino acids: CASSGMAGSRPDNQPQHF. The CDR3 coding sequence is TGTGCCAGCAGTGGAATGGCAGGTTCGCGCCCAGACAATCAGCCCCAGCATTTT.

The DNA of the CDR3 is TGTGCCAGCAGCGGAACAGGACCCCACACAGATACGCAGTATTTT. Encoded protein: CASSGTGPHTDTQYF. The chain is built from TRBV9 and TRBJ2-3, with D perhaps TRBD1 (5 bases). V was trimmed by 3 bases and J by 2 bases, leaving 13 bases between them. The CDR3 consists of 15 residues. CDR1 is SGDLS and CDR2 is YYNGEE in the germline V gene.

This clone has just a few counts. The rearrangement uses TRBV5-1 and TRBJ2-1; TRBD2 might be the D (7 bases). The CDR3 is 16 amino acids. Trimming shortened V by 3 bases and J by 6 bases, and 19 bases separated the two germline ends. CDR1 is SGHRS and CDR2 is YFSETQ in the germline V gene. CDR3: CASSSGGPAHRNEQFF. In DNA, the CDR3 is TGCGCCAGCAGCTCGGGGGGCCCTGCGCACCGCAATGAGCAGTTCTTC.

This clone was detected a few times. The rearrangement joins TRBV18 to TRBJ2-7, with 7 bases matching TRBD2. The CDR3 has 14 amino acids. Germline V gives CDR1 KGHSH, CDR2 LQKENI. V trimming: 3 bases; J trimming: 6 bases; junction bases outside the gene matches: 8. Written as DNA, the CDR3 is TGTGCCAGCTCACCCTTAGCGGGTAGGGGCGAGCAGTACTTC. Translating gives CASSPLAGRGEQYF. Using reference TRBV18 and TRBJ2-7 for the parts outside the CDR3, the full variable domain is NAGVMQNPRHLVRRRGQEARLRCSPMKGHSHVYWYRQLPEEGLKFMVYLQKENIIDESGMPKERFSAEFPKEGPSILRIQQVVRGDSAAYFCASSPLAGRGEQYFGPGTRLTVT.

This clone appeared a single time. This chain links TRBV5-1 with TRBJ2-5; tentatively, D is TRBD2 (6 bases). Looked up from germline, CDR1 is SGHRS and CDR2 is YFSETQ. The CDR3 spans 16 residues. Trimming pared 0 bases from V and 1 base from J, leaving 13 bases between. The CDR3 reads CASSLVVGGLQETQYF. The CDR3 nucleotides read TGCGCCAGCAGCTTGGTGGTGGGAGGCCTCCAAGAGACCCAGTACTTC.

The chain couples TRBV7-9 to TRBJ2-1, with D perhaps TRBD2 (6 bases). CDR1 and CDR2 from the germline V gene are SEHNR and FQNEAQ (reference sequence). V gave up 5 bases and J gave up 5 bases, with 16 bases separating them. The CDR3 spans 15 residues. The CDR3 protein is CASSPEGRDDNEQFF. Written as DNA, the CDR3 is TGTGCCAGCAGCCCTGAGGGGCGGGACGACAATGAGCAGTTCTTC.

CDR3 in DNA: TGTGCCAGCAGTTTAAGTGTAGCCTATGGCTACACCTTC. It translates to CASSLSVAYGYTF. The chain couples TRBV28 to TRBJ1-2, with D hard to call. Trimming left V 2 bases short and J 4 bases short, with 8 bases between. The CDR3 length is 13 residues. Germline V CDR1 and CDR2: MDHEN, SYDVKM.

The chain links TRBV6-6 to TRBJ1-3; no definite D call. V lost 6 bases and J lost 1, with 13 bases in between. Germline V gives CDR1 MNHNY, CDR2 SVGAGI (reference sequence). This CDR3 is 15 amino acids long. CDR3 nucleotides: TGTGCCAGCAGAGGCATTGGGCCTTCTGGAAACACCATATATTTT. Its protein is CASRGIGPSGNTIYF.

The genes are TRBV6-1 and TRBJ2-3; 9 bases are shared with TRBD2. J gave up 4 bases and V 4 bases, and 6 bases lay outside the gene matches. The CDR3 contains 15 residues. Germline lookup yields CDR1 MNHNS and CDR2 SASEGT. CDR3 loop: CASSASVAGADTQYF. The CDR3 DNA sequence: TGTGCCAGCAGTGCAAGCGTAGCGGGAGCAGATACGCAGTATTTT.

This rearrangement joins TRBV7-9 to TRBJ1-1, with 7 nucleotides matching TRBD1. V trimming: 5 bases; J trimming: 2 bases; junction bases outside the gene matches: 8. This CDR3 spans 15 amino acids. CDR1 is SEHNR and CDR2 is FQNEAQ in the germline V gene (reference sequence). The CDR3 sequence: CASSARDSPNTEAFF. CDR3 DNA: TGTGCCAGCAGCGCGCGGGACAGTCCCAACACTGAAGCTTTCTTT.

This clone has a handful of counts. CDR3 nucleotide sequence: TGTGCCAGCTCACCACAGGGGGCCCAGGATGGCTACACCTTC. This encodes CASSPQGAQDGYTF. The chain has TRBV18 and TRBJ1-2; TRBD1 matches 7 bases. Germline trimming cut 1 base from V and 6 bases from J; bases unmatched to any gene: 5. Per germline, CDR1 KGHSH and CDR2 LQKENI. CDR3 length: 14 amino acids.

This chain connects TRBV7-8 to TRBJ2-7; D remains unclear. This CDR3 is built from 12 residues. The V gene's germline CDR1 is SGHVS and CDR2 FQNEAQ. V lost 2 bases and J 4 bases, leaving 6 bases between the germline ends. The DNA of the CDR3 is TGTGCCAGCAGCTTAATCAGATACGAGCAGTACTTC. Translation gives CASSLIRYEQYF.

The chain employs TRBV11-3 and TRBJ2-7; 9 nucleotides agree with TRBD1. With V trimmed by 5 bases and J by 7 bases, 12 bases remained unmatched. The CDR3 runs to 15 residues. Germline-derived CDR1 and CDR2 are SGHNT and YENEEA. The CDR3 is CASSTTGTGLQEQYF. CDR3 DNA: TGTGCCAGCAGCACAACCGGGACAGGGTTGCAAGAGCAGTACTTC.

The genes are TRBV6-5 and TRBJ1-2; D not resolved. V lost 10 bases, J lost 3 bases, and 15 bases lay in between. Germline CDR1 MNHEY, CDR2 SVGAGI. The CDR3 consists of 13 residues. The CDR3 nucleotides read TGTGCCACCCTCGGTGTCGGGGACTATGGCTACACCTTC. Translated: CATLGVGDYGYTF.

The chain combines TRBV14 with TRBJ1-1; 7 nucleotides agree with TRBD1. V gave up 0 bases and J gave up 4 bases; unmatched junction bases: 8. The CDR3 is 16 residues long. Germline V gene data show CDR1 as SGHDN and CDR2 as FVKESK. CDR3 sequence: CASSQDYRGEITEAFF. The CDR3 bases are TGTGCCAGCAGCCAAGACTACAGGGGAGAGATCACTGAAGCTTTCTTT.

The chain recombines TRBV7-9 with TRBJ1-4; possibly TRBD1 for D (5 bases). Germline V CDR1 and CDR2: SEHNR, FQNEAQ (reference sequence). The CDR3 consists of 15 residues. Trimming pared 6 bases from V and 8 bases from J, leaving 19 bases between. As DNA, the CDR3 is TGTGCCAGCAGTCTCCTCGGGAGCGGGGGGGAAAAACTGTTTTTT. It translates to CASSLLGSGGEKLFF.

In its sample, this clone was seen once. The chain links TRBV7-8 to TRBJ1-1, with 7 bases lining up with TRBD1. CDR1 SGHVS and CDR2 FQNEAQ come from the germline V gene. J gave up 1 base and V 2 bases, and 4 bases lay outside the gene matches. This CDR3 region has 15 residues. The CDR3 DNA follows: TGTGCCAGCAGCTTACCTAGGACAGGGAACACTGAAGCTTTCTTT. Translated, it gives CASSLPRTGNTEAFF.

The chain links TRBV7-3 to TRBJ1-1; D not certain. The ends were cut back, 0 bases at V and 1 base at J, with 6 bases in the middle. Germline V gene lookup returns CDR1 SGHTA and CDR2 FQGTGA. The CDR3 runs to 14 residues. DNA of the CDR3: TGTGCCAGCAGCTTAACCGGAGGGAACACTGAAGCTTTCTTT. Translation: CASSLTGGNTEAFF.

The J gene is TRBJ2-5, the V gene TRBV2, with D perhaps matching TRBD1 (5 bases). V was shortened by 6 bases and J by 5 bases, with 16 bases between the two germline ends. The CDR3 spans 14 residues. Germline CDR1 and CDR2: SNHLY and FYNNEI. The CDR3 nucleotides read TGTGCCAGCAGCCAGGGTCCGAGTGTGGAGACCCAGTACTTC. As protein: CASSQGPSVETQYF.

The V call is TRBV5-6, the J call TRBJ2-1; 9 nucleotides match TRBD2. The CDR3 has 15 residues. V lost 3 bases to trimming and J lost 2 bases; unmatched junction nucleotides: 3. The germline gives CDR1 SGHDT, CDR2 YYEEEE. The DNA for the CDR3 is TGTGCCAGCAGCTACGGCGGGAGGGCCTACAATGAGCAGTTCTTC. Amino acid sequence: CASSYGGRAYNEQFF.

This sequence joins TRBV28 and TRBJ2-5, with D tentatively TRBD2 (6 bases). The CDR3 sequence is 15 residues long. Germline V gives CDR1 MDHEN, CDR2 SYDVKM. With 2 bases removed from V and 2 bases from J, the gap between germline ends came to 12 bases. The CDR3 sequence: CASSLPSAKQETQYF. In DNA form, the CDR3 reads TGTGCCAGCAGTTTACCTAGCGCTAAACAAGAGACCCAGTACTTC.